This paragraph reports one T cell receptor beta chain. Antigen specificity is unknown. UMI-labeled 5' RACE was used to make TCR beta libraries. TCRdb reprocessed the 5' RACE reads, keeping one entry per CDR3 protein, no DNA. The repertoire shows thousands of distinct CDR3 sequences; the top ten hold roughly 15%. This record comes from a study of human CD8 memory T cell subsets. TPEX cells, early memory CD8+ T cells with exhausted-like traits, were CCR7+ PD-1+ TIGIT+. Buffy coats of healthy donors provided the PBMC used. Per subset, duplicate vials of approximately 150,000 sorted CD8+ T cells supplied RNA. Notes on the study in general: For stem-like memory and precursor exhausted T cells, diversity was similarly high, which was not true of effector memory cells. T cell repertoires from the stem-like memory and precursor exhausted subsets showed minimal mutual overlap.

The sequence was collected from a human donor in good health. Sequencing was performed on CD8+ T cells from PBMCs.

The CDR3 is CASSLGQQYQETQYF. V and J are TRBV5-6 and TRBJ2-5. The CDR3 loop spans 15 amino acids. Germline CDR1 is SGHDT and CDR2 is YYEEEE.